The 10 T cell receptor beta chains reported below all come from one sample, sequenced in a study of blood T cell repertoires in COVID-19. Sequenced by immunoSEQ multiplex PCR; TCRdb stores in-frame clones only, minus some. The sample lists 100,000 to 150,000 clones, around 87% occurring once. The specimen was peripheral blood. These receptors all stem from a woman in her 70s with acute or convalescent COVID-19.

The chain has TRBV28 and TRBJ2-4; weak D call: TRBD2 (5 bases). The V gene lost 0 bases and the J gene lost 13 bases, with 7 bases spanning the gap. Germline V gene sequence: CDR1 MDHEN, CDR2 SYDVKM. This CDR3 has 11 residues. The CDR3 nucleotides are TGTGCCAGCAGTTTATGGGAGCGGCAGTACTTC. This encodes CASSLWERQYF. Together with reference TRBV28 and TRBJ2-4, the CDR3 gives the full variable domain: DVKVTQSSRYLVKRTGEKVFLECVQDMDHENMFWYRQDPGLGLRLIYFSYDVKMKEKGDIPEGYSVSREKKERFSLILESASTNQTSMYLCASSLWERQYFGAGTRLSVL.

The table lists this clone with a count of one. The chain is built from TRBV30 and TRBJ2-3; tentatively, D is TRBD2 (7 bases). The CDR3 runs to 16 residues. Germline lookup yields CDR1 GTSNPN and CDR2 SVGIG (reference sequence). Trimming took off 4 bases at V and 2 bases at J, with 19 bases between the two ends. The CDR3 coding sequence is TGTGCCTGGAATCTGGGGGGGGGCGGGGCCACAGATACGCAGTATTTT. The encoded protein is CAWNLGGGGATDTQYF.

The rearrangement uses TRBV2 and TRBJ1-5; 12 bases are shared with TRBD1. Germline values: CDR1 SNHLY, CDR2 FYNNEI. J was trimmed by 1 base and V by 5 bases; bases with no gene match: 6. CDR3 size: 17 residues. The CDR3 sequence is CASSRGQGAGSNQPQHF. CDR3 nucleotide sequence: TGTGCCAGCAGTCGGGGACAGGGGGCGGGGAGCAATCAGCCCCAGCATTTT.

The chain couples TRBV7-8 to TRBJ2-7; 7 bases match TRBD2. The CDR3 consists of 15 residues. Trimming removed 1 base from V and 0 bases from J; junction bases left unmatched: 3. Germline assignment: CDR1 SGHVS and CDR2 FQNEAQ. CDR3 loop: CASSLVGGSSYEQYF. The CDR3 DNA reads TGTGCCAGCAGCTTAGTGGGGGGGTCCTCCTACGAGCAGTACTTC.

CDR3 amino acids: CASSEVTGLSLNSPLHF. The CDR3 DNA reads as TGTGCCAGCAGTGAAGTAACTGGGCTATCCCTAAATTCACCCCTCCACTTT. The chain employs TRBV6-1 and TRBJ1-6; D gene ambiguous. Germline-derived CDR1 and CDR2 are MNHNS and SASEGT. This CDR3 comprises 17 residues. Trimming pared 1 base from V and 7 bases from J, leaving 17 bases between.

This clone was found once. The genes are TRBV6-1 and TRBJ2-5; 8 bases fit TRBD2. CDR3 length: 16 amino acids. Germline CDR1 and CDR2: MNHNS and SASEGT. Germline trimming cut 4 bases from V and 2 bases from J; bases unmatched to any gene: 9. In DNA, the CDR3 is TGTGCCAGCAGTGCCCCCGGGAGGGAGCTACAAGAGACCCAGTACTTC. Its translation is CASSAPGRELQETQYF.

This CDR3 is CASSDGRSLYGYTF. CDR3 DNA sequence: TGTGCCAGCAGTGATGGCAGGTCCCTCTATGGCTACACCTTC. This rearrangement joins TRBV6-1 to TRBJ1-2; D not resolved. The CDR3 length is 14 residues. The germline V and J ends were trimmed by 3 bases and 4 bases, with 12 bases remaining between them. Germline V gene lookup returns CDR1 MNHNS and CDR2 SASEGT.

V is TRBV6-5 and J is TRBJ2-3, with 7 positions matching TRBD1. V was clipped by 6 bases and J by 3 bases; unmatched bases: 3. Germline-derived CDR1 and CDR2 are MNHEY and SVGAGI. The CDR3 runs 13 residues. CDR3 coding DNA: TGTGCCAGCAGGGACAGGAGGACAGATACGCAGTATTTT. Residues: CASRDRRTDTQYF.

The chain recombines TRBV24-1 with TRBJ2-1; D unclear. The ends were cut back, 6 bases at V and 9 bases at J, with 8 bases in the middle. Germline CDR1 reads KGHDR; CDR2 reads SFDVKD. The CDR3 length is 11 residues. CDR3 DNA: TGTGCCACCAGTACTAATACTGAGCAGTTCTTC. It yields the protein CATSTNTEQFF.

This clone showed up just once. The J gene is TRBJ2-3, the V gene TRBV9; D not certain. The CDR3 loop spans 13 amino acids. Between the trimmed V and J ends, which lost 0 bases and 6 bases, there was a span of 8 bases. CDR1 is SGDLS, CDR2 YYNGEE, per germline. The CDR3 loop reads CASSVAGVDTQYF. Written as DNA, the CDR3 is TGTGCCAGCAGCGTAGCCGGTGTTGATACGCAGTATTTT.